One and the same sample provided the 10 T cell receptor beta chains below, sequenced in a study of T cell repertoires in cytomegalovirus infection. TCRdb processed the reads anew with MiXCR; each CDR3 protein has one entry. The sample shows roughly 720,000 distinct CDR3 sequences, 35% of them seen only once. The sample taken for sequencing was PBMCs. Every receptor here comes from a human donor in good health (CMV status not recorded). Some clones in this sample may be carry-over from other donors' samples.

V is TRBV19 and J is TRBJ1-5; tentative D call: TRBD1 (6 bases). V lost 7 bases to trimming and J lost 2 bases, with 18 bases between them. Germline V gives CDR1 LNHDA, CDR2 SQIVND (reference sequence). This CDR3 contains 16 residues. CDR3 amino acids: CASTKAGGQGNQPQHF. The DNA of the CDR3 is TGTGCCAGTACCAAAGCCGGGGGGCAGGGCAATCAGCCCCAGCATTTT.

The chain uses TRBV9 and TRBJ2-7; no clear D. Germline CDR1 SGDLS, CDR2 YYNGEE. The CDR3 totals 14 residues. Trimming shortened V by 0 bases and J by 2 bases, and 9 bases separated the two germline ends. The CDR3 DNA reads as TGTGCCAGCAGCGTAGGGGATACTCCCTACGAGCAGTACTTC. The encoded protein is CASSVGDTPYEQYF.

The J gene is TRBJ2-2, the V gene TRBV24-1, with TRBD2 identical over 7 bases. Germline V lookup: CDR1 KGHDR, CDR2 SFDVKD. The CDR3 runs to 14 residues. The V segment lost 8 bases and the J segment 4 bases; nucleotides outside the gene matches: 6. CDR3 bases: TGTGCCACCAAAACTAGCGAGGCCACCGGGGAGCTGTTTTTT. Its translation is CATKTSEATGELFF.

This clonotype turned up a few times. The chain recombines TRBV28 with TRBJ1-2; the match to TRBD1 covers 10 bases. The V gene end was trimmed by 2 bases and the J gene end by 5 bases; junction bases not matched to a gene: 5. Per germline, CDR1 MDHEN and CDR2 SYDVKM. CDR3 size: 15 residues. The CDR3 spells CASSLPGQGKYGYTF. DNA for the CDR3: TGTGCCAGCAGTTTACCGGGACAGGGGAAGTATGGCTACACCTTC.

The J gene is TRBJ2-5, the V gene TRBV6-6; 8 bases are shared with TRBD2. Trimming at V came to 8 bases and at J to 0 bases, leaving 11 bases not matched to a gene. The CDR3 is 16 amino acids. In germline, CDR1 is MNHNY, CDR2 SVGAGI (reference sequence). In DNA, the CDR3 is TGTGCCAGCGGAAGGGCTAGCGGGCAGTACCAAGAGACCCAGTACTTC. Protein: CASGRASGQYQETQYF.

This clonotype has only a few counts. This chain links TRBV7-6 with TRBJ2-7; 11 nucleotides agree with TRBD1. V lost 4 bases and J lost 2; bases outside the gene matches: 7. Germline V CDR1 and CDR2: SGHVS, FNYEAQ. This CDR3 has 16 residues. CDR3 region: CASSSKSGQGAYEQYF. The CDR3 nucleotides read TGTGCCAGCAGCTCCAAATCGGGACAGGGGGCCTACGAGCAGTACTTC.

Points on this clonotype: One end of the junction is discordant with germline, which a read error may explain. The rearrangement uses TRBV2 and TRBJ1-5; possible D gene TRBD1, 5 bases. From germline, CDR1 is SNHLY and CDR2 FYNNEI. The CDR3 spans 14 residues. The CDR3 loop is CASMGESSTQPQHF. CDR3 nucleotide sequence: TGTGCCAGCATGGGGGAGAGCAGCACTCAGCCCCAGCATTTT.

This chain links TRBV9 with TRBJ2-2; D uncertain. V shed 4 bases and J shed 6 bases, with 10 bases lying between them. Germline-derived CDR1 and CDR2 are SGDLS and YYNGEE. The CDR3 is made up of 13 amino acids. CDR3 in DNA: TGTGCCAGCAGCTTTCAGGTCGCCGGGGAGCTGTTTTTT. Its translation is CASSFQVAGELFF.

This sequence joins TRBV7-2 and TRBJ1-4; D uncertain. V was cut by 0 bases and J by 7 bases, with 12 bases left in between. This CDR3 region has 15 residues. From germline, CDR1 is SGHTA and CDR2 FQGNSA. The CDR3 protein is CASSLAGAVSEKLFF. The DNA for the CDR3 is TGTGCCAGCAGCTTAGCGGGAGCGGTTAGTGAAAAACTGTTTTTT.

The chain employs TRBV28 and TRBJ1-2; unclear D gene. The CDR3 is 13 amino acids. Per germline, CDR1 MDHEN and CDR2 SYDVKM. Trimming pared 1 base from V and 1 base from J, leaving 4 bases between. This CDR3 reads CASSLLINYGYTF. The CDR3 DNA reads as TGTGCCAGCAGTTTATTGATTAACTATGGCTACACCTTC.